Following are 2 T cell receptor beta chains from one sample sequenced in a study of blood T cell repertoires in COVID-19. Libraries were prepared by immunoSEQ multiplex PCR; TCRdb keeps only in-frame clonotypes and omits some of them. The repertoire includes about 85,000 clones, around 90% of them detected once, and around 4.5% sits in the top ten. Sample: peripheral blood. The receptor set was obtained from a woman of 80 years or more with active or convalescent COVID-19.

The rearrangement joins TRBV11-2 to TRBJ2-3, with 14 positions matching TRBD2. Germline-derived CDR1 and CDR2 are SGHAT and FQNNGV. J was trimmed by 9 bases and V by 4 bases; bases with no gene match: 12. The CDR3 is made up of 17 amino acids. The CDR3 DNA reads TGTGCCAGCAGCTCGGAAGGACTAGCGGGAGGTGGGGGCACGCAGTATTTT. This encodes CASSSEGLAGGGGTQYF.

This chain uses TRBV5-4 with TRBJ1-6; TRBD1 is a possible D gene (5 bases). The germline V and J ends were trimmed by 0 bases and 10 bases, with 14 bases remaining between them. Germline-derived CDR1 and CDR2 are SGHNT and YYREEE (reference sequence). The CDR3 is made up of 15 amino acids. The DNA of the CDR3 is TGTGCCAGCAGCTTGGGACAGCGGGTAGGCTCACCCCTCCACTTT. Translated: CASSLGQRVGSPLHF.